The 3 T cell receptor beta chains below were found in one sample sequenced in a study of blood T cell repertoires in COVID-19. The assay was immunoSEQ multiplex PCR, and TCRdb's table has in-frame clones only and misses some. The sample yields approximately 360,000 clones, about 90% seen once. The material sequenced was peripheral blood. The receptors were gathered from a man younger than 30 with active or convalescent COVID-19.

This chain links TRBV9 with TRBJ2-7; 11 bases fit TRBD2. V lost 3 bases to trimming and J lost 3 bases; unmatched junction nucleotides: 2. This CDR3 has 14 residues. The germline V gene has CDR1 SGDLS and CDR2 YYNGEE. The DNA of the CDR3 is TGTGCCAGCAGCGCCGGGACTAGCGGCTACGAGCAGTACTTC. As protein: CASSAGTSGYEQYF.

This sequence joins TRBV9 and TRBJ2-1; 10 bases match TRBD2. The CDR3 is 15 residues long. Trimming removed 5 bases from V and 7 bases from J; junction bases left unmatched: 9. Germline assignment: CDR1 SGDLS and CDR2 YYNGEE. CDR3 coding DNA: TGTGCCAGCAGGGATCCGGGACTAGCGCCTAATGAGCAGTTCTTC. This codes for CASRDPGLAPNEQFF.

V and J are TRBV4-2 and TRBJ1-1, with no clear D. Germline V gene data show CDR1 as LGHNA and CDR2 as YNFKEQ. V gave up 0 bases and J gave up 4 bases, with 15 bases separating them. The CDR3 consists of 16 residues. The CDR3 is CASSQDLPSGFTEAFF. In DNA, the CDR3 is TGTGCCAGCAGCCAAGATCTTCCGTCGGGGTTCACTGAAGCTTTCTTT.